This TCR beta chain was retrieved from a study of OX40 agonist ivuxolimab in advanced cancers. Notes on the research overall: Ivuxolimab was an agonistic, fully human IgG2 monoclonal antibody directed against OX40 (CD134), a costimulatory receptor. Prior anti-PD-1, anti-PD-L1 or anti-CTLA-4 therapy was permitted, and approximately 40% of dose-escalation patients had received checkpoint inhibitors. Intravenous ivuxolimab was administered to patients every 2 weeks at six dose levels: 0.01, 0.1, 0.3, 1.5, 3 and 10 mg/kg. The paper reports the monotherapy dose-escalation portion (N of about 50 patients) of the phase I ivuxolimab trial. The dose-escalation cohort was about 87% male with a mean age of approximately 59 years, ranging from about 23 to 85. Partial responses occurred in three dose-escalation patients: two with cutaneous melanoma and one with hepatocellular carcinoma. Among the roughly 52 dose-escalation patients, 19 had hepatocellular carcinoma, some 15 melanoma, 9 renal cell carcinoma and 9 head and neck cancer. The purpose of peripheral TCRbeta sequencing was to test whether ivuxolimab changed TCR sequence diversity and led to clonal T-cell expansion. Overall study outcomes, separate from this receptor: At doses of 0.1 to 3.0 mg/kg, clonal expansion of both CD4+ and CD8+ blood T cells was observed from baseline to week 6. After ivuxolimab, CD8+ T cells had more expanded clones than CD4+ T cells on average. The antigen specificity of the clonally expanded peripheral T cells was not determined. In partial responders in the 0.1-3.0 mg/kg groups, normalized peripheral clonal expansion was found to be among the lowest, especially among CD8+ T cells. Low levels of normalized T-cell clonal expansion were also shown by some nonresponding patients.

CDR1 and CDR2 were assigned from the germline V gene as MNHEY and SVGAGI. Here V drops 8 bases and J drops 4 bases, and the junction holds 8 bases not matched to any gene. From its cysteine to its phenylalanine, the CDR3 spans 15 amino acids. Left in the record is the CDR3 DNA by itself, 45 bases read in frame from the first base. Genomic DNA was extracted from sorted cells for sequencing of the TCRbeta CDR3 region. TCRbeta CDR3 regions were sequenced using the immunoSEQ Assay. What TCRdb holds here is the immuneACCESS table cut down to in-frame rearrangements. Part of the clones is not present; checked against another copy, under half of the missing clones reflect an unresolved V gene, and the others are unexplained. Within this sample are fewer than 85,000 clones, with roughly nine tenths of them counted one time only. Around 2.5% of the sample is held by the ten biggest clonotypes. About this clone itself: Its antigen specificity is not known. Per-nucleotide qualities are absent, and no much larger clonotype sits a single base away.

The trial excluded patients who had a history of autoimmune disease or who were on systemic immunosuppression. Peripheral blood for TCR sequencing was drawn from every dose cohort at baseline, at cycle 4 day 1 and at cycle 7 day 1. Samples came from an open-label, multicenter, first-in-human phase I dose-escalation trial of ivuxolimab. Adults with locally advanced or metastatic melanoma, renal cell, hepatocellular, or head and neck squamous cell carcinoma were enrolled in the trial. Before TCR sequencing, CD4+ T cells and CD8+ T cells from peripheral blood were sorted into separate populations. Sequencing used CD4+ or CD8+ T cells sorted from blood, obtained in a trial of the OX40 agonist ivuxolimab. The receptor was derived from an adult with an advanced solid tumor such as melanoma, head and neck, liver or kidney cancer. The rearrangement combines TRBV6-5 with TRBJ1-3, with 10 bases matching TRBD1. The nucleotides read TGTGCCAGCGGGCGACAGGGGGCGCGCGGAAACACCATATATTTT. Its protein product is CASGRQGARGNTIYF.